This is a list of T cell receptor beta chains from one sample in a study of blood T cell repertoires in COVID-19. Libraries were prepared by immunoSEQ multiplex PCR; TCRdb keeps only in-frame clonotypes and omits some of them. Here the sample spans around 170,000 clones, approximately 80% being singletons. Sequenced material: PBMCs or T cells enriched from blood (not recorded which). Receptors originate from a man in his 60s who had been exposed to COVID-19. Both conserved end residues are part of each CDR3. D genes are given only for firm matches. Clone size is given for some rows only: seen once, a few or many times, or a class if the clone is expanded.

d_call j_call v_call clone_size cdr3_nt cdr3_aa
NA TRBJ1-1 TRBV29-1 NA TGCAGCGTTGAAGTGTACAGCGGTATGAACACTGAAGCTTTCTTT CSVEVYSGMNTEAFF
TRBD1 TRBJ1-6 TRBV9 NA TGTGCCAGCGGGATGACAGGGAGTAATTCACCCCTCCACTTT CASGMTGSNSPLHF
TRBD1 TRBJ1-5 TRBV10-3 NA TGTGCCATCAGTGAGTCAAGGACAGGATTTCAGCCCCAGCATTTT CAISESRTGFQPQHF
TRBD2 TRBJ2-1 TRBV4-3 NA TGCGCCAGCAGCCAAGAGACGGGAGGCTTCAATGAGCAGTTCTTC CASSQETGGFNEQFF
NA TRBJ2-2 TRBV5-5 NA TGTGCCAGCAGCCCGCGGGCATTACAAAACACCGGGGAGCTGTTTTTT CASSPRALQNTGELFF
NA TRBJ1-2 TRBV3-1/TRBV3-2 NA TGTGCCAGCAGCCACGTCCCCCAGGGTGAAGGCTACACCTTC CASSHVPQGEGYTF
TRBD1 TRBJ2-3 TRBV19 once TGTGCCAGTAGCCTCGGGACAGGGCAGTCCGATACGCAGTATTTT CASSLGTGQSDTQYF
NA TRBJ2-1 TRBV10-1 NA TGCGCCAGCAGTCCTAGCGTCCCCGGGGTCTACAATGAGCAGTTCTTC CASSPSVPGVYNEQFF
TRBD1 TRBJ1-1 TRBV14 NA TGTGCCAGCAGCCAACTACAGGGGACTCTACTCAACACTGAAGCTTTCTTT CASSQLQGTLLNTEAFF
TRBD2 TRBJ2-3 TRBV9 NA TGTGCCAGCAGCGTTCAGCGGGAGGGTGCAGATACGCAGTATTTT CASSVQREGADTQYF
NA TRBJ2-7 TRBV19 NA TGTGCCAGTAGTACCCCGGGGGACAGAACCTACGAGCAGTACTTC CASSTPGDRTYEQYF
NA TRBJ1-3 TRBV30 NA TGTGCCTGGACCGCCGGTACCTTCTCTGGAAACACCATATATTTT CAWTAGTFSGNTIYF
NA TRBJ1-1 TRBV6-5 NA TGTGCCAGCACCTCGACAGTGAACACTGAAGCTTTCTTT CASTSTVNTEAFF
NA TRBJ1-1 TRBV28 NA TGTGCCAGCAGCACGCTAGGGAACACTGAAGCTTTCTTT CASSTLGNTEAFF
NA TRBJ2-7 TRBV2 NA TGTGCCAGCAGTGAAGATCTAGTTTCCTACGAGCAGTACTTC CASSEDLVSYEQYF
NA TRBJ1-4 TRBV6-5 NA TGTGCCAGCAGGAGCGACCGGAGGGAAAAACTGTTTTTT CASRSDRREKLFF
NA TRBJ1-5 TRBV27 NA TGTGCCAGCAGGGGGCCCAATCAGCCCCAGCATTTT CASRGPNQPQHF
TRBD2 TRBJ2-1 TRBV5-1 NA TGCGCCAGCAGCTTGGCCGGGACTAACGCCTACAATGAGCAGTTCTTC CASSLAGTNAYNEQFF
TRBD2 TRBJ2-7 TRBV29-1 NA TGCAGCGTCGTGACTAGCGGGAGTTCCGGCGAGCAGTACTTC CSVVTSGSSGEQYF
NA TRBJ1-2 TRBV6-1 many TGTGCCAGCAGTGAAGCGGTGGACATCGATGGCTACACCTTC CASSEAVDIDGYTF
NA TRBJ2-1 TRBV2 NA TGTGCCAGCATAGGGAGCGCGAGAGATGAGCAGTTCTTC CASIGSARDEQFF
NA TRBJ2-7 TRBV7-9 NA TGTGCCAGCAGCTTACCGGGGGGACAAGTCTACGAGCAGTACTTC CASSLPGGQVYEQYF